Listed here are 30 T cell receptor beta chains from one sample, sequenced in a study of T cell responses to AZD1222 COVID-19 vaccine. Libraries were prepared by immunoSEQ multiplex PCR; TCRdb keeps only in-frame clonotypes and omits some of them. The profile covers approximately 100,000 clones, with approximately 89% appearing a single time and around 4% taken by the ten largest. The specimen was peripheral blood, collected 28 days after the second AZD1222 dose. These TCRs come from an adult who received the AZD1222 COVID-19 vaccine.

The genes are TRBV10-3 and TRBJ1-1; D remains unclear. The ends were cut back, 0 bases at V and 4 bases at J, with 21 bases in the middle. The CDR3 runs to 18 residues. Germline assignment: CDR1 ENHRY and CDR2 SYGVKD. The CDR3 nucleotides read TGTGCCATCAGTGAGTCGAAGTTGAAGGATTCTTACAGCACTGAAGCTTTCTTT. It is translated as CAISESKLKDSYSTEAFF.

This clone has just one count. In DNA form, the CDR3 reads TGTGCCACCAGCAGATGGCCCCCCACAGAAAGGCTTGAAAAACTGTTTTTT. Translating gives CATSRWPPTERLEKLFF. The rearrangement uses TRBV15 and TRBJ1-4; the D is unclear. Germline V gene data show CDR1 as LNHNV and CDR2 as YYDKDF (reference sequence). V dropped 2 bases and J dropped 7 bases, with 20 bases sitting between them. CDR3 length: 17 residues.

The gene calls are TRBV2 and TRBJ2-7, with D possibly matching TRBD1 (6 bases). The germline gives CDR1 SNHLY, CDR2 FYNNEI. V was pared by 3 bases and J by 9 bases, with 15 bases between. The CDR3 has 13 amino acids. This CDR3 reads CASSEGAPSPQYF. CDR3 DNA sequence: TGTGCCAGCAGTGAGGGGGCTCCCTCCCCGCAGTACTTC.

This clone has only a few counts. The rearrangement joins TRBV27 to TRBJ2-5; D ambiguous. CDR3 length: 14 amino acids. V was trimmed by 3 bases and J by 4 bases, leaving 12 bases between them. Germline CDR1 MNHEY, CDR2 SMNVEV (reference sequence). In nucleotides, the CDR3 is TGTGCCAGCAGTTTTTATGGGGTAGGAGAGACCCAGTACTTC. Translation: CASSFYGVGETQYF.

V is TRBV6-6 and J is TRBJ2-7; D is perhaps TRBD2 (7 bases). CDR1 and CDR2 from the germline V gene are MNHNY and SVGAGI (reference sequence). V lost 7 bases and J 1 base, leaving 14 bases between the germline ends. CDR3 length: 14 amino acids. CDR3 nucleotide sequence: TGTGCCAGCACGGGGGGCCCACCTTCCTACGAGCAGTACTTC. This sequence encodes CASTGGPPSYEQYF.

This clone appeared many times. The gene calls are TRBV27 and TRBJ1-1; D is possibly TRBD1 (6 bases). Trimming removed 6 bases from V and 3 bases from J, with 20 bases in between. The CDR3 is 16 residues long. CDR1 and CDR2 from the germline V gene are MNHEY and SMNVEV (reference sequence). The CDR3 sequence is CASRYIVRDTDTEAFF. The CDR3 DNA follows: TGTGCCAGCAGGTATATCGTCCGGGACACAGACACTGAAGCTTTCTTT.

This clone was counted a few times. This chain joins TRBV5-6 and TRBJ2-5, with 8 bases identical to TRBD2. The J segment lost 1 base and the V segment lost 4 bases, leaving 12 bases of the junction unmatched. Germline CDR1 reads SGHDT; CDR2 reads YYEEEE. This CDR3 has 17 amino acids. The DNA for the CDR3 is TGTGCCAGCAGCCCGCTCGGGACTAGACGTACCCAAGAGACCCAGTACTTC. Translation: CASSPLGTRRTQETQYF. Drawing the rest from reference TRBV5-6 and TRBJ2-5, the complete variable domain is DAGVTQSPTHLIKTRGQQVTLRCSPKSGHDTVSWYQQALGQGPQFIFQYYEEEERQRGNFPDRFSGHQFPNYSSELNVNALLLGDSALYLCASSPLGTRRTQETQYFGPGTRLLVL.

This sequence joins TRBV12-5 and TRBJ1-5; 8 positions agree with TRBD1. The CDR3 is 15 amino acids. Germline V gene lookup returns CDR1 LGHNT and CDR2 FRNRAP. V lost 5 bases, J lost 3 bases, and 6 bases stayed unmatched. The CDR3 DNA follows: TGTGCTAGTGGTCAGGGGGCGTCGGACAATCAGCCCCAGCATTTT. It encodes CASGQGASDNQPQHF. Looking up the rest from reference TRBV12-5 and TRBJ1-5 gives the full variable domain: DARVTQTPRHKVTEMGQEVTMRCQPILGHNTVFWYRQTMMQGLELLAYFRNRAPLDDSGMPKDRFSAEMPDATLATLKIQPSEPRDSAVYFCASGQGASDNQPQHFGDGTRLSIL.

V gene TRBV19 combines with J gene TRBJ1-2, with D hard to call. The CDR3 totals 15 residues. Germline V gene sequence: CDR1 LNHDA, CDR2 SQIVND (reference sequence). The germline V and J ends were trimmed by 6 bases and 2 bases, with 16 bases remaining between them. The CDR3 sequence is CASRNIRGMNYGYTF. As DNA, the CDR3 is TGTGCCAGTAGAAACATCCGCGGGATGAACTATGGCTACACCTTC.

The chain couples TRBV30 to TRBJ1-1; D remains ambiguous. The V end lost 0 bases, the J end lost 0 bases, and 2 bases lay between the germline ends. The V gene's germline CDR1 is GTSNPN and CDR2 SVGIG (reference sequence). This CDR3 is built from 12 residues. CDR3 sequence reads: CAWSVMNTEAFF. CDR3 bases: TGTGCCTGGAGTGTAATGAACACTGAAGCTTTCTTT. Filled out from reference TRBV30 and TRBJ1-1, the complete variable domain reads SQTIHQWPATLVQPVGSPLSLECTVEGTSNPNLYWYRQAAGRGLQLLFYSVGIGQISSEVPQNLSASRPQDRQFILSSKKLLLSDSGFYLCAWSVMNTEAFFGQGTRLTVV.

CDR3 loop: CASTLGRPRDGYTF. The CDR3 DNA is TGTGCCAGCACCCTCGGGCGGCCGAGGGATGGCTACACCTTC. This chain connects TRBV5-6 to TRBJ1-2, with D unresolved. Trimming left V 6 bases short and J 6 bases short, with 18 bases between. This CDR3 comprises 14 residues. Germline CDR1 and CDR2: SGHDT and YYEEEE.

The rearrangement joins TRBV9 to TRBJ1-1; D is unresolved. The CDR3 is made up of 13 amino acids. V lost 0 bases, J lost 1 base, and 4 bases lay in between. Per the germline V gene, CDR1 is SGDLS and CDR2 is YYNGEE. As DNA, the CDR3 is TGTGCCAGCAGCGTAGACAAGAACACTGAAGCTTTCTTT. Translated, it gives CASSVDKNTEAFF.

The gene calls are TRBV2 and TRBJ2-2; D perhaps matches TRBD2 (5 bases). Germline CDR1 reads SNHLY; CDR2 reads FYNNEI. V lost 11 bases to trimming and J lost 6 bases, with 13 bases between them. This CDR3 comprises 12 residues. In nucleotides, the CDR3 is TGTGCCTCCCTTACGGGGTCCGGGGAGCTGTTTTTT. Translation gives CASLTGSGELFF.

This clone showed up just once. The CDR3, as DNA: TGTGCCAGCTCACCACGAACAGAAGGTTATGGCTACACCTTC. Translation: CASSPRTEGYGYTF. V usage is TRBV18 and J usage is TRBJ1-2; D is uncertain. This CDR3 has 14 residues. V lost 1 base and J 5 bases, leaving 11 bases between the germline ends. The germline V gene encodes CDR1 KGHSH and CDR2 LQKENI.

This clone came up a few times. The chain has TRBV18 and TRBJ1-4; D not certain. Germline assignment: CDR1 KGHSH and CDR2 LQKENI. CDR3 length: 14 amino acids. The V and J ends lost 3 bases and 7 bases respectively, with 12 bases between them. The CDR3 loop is CASSPAGWAEKLFF. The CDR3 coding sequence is TGTGCCAGCTCACCGGCGGGTTGGGCTGAAAAACTGTTTTTT.

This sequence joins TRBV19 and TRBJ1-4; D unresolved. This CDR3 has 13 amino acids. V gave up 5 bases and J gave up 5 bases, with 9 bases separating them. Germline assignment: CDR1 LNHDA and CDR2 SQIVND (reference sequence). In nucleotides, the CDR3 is TGTGCCAGTAGTTGGCAGATGAATGAAAAACTGTTTTTT. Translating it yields CASSWQMNEKLFF.

The CDR3 sequence is CASSKRQGSPYGYTF. As DNA, the CDR3 is TGTGCCAGCAGTAAACGACAGGGTTCTCCCTATGGCTACACCTTC. The chain is built from TRBV6-5 and TRBJ1-2; 7 bases are shared with TRBD1. Germline trimming cut 5 bases from V and 4 bases from J; bases unmatched to any gene: 10. The germline gives CDR1 MNHEY, CDR2 SVGAGI. The CDR3 runs 15 residues.

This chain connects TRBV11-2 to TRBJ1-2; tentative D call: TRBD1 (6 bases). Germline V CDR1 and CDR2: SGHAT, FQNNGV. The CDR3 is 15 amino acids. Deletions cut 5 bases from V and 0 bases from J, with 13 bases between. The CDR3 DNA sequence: TGTGCCAGCAGCCCCCCAGGGGAAGCTAACTATGGCTACACCTTC. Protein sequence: CASSPPGEANYGYTF.

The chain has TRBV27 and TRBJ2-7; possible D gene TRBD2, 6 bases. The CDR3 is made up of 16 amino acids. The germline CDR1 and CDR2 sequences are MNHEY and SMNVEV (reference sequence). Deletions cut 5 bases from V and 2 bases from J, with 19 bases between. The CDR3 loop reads CASSPTPGLIAYEQYF. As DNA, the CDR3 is TGTGCCAGCAGTCCTACGCCGGGACTCATAGCCTACGAGCAGTACTTC.

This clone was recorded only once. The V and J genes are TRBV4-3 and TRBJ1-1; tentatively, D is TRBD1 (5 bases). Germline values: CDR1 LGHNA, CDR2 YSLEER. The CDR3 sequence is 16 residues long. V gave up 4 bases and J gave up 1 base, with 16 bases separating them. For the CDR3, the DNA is TGCGCCAGCAGCCTCCTGTCAGGGTTAAAGAACACTGAAGCTTTCTTT. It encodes CASSLLSGLKNTEAFF.

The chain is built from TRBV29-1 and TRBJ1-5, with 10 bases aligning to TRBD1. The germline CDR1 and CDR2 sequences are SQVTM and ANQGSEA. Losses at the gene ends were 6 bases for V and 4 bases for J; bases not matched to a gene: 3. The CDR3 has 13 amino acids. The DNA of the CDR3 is TGCAGCGTGGGACAGGGGAAAAATCAGCCCCAGCATTTT. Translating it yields CSVGQGKNQPQHF. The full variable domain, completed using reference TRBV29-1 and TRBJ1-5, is SAVISQKPSRDICQRGTSLTIQCQVDSQVTMMFWYRQQPGQSLTLIATANQGSEATYESGFVIDKFPISRPNLTFSTLTVSNMSPEDSSIYLCSVGQGKNQPQHFGDGTRLSIL.

The CDR3 here is CASSDGQRDGETQYF. The CDR3 DNA reads TGTGCCAGCAGTGACGGACAGCGGGACGGAGAGACCCAGTACTTC. The chain combines TRBV2 with TRBJ2-5; TRBD2 might be the D (7 bases). Germline CDR1 SNHLY, CDR2 FYNNEI. CDR3 length: 15 amino acids. Deletions cut 3 bases from V and 4 bases from J, with 15 bases between.

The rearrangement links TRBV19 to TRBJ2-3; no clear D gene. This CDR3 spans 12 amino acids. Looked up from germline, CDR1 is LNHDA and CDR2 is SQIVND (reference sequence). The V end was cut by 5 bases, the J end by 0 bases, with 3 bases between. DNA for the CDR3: TGTGCCAGTAGTGCCAGCACAGATACGCAGTATTTT. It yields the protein CASSASTDTQYF.

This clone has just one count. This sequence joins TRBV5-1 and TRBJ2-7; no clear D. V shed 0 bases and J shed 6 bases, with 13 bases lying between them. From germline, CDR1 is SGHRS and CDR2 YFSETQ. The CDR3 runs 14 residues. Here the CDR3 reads CASSLGGPIGEQYF. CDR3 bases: TGCGCCAGCAGCTTGGGTGGCCCTATCGGCGAGCAGTACTTC.

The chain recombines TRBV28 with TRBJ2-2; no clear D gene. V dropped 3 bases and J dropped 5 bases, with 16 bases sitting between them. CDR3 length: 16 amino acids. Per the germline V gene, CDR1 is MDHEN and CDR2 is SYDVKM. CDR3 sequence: CASSFPDSFWTGELFF. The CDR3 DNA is TGTGCCAGCAGTTTTCCCGACTCGTTTTGGACCGGGGAGCTGTTTTTT.

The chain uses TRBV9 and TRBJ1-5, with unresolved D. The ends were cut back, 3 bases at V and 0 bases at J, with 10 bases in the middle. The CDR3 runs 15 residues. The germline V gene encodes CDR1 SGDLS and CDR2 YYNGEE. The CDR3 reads CASSDDGYSNQPQHF. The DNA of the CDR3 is TGTGCCAGCAGCGATGACGGATATAGCAATCAGCCCCAGCATTTT.

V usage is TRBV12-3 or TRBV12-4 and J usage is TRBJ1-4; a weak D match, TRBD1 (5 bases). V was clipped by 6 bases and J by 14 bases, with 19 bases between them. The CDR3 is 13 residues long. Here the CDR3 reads CASSPYRDGGLFF. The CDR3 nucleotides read TGTGCCAGCAGCCCGTATCGGGACGGCGGCCTGTTTTTT.

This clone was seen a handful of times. DNA for the CDR3: TGTGCCAGCAGCAAAGAGAAACCGCGCGACGAGCAGTACTTC. This encodes CASSKEKPRDEQYF. The chain uses TRBV21-1 and TRBJ2-7; the D call TRBD2 from the table was never checked on the DNA. TRBV21-1 is a listed pseudogene. The CDR3 loop spans 14 amino acids.

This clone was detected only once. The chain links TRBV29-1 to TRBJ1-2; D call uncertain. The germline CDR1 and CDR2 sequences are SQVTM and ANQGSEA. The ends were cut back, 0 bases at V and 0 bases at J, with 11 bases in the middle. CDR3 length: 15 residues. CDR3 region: CSVEEVLTANYGYTF. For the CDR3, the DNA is TGCAGCGTTGAAGAAGTGTTGACCGCTAACTATGGCTACACCTTC.

The CDR3 region is CASSQALSGGGGTDTQYF. DNA of the CDR3: TGTGCCAGCAGCCAAGCTCTTTCGGGCGGGGGGGGCACAGATACGCAGTATTTT. The J gene is TRBJ2-3, the V gene TRBV3-1 (or the pseudogene TRBV3-2), with 9 bases lining up with TRBD2. The CDR3 has 18 amino acids. V gave up 1 base and J gave up 1 base; unmatched junction bases: 9. The V gene's germline CDR1 is LGHDT and CDR2 YNNKEL (reference sequence).